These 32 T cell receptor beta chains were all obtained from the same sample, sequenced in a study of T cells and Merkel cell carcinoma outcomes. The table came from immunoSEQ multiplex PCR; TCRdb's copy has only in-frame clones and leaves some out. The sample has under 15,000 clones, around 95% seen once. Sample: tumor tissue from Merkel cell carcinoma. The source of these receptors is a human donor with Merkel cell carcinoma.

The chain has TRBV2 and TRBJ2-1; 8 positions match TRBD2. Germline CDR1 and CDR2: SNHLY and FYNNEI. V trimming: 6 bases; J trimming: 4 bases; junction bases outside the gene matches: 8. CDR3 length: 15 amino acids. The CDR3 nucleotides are TGTGCCAGCAGGTCAGCGGGAGTCCGGTACAATGAGCAGTTCTTC. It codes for CASRSAGVRYNEQFF. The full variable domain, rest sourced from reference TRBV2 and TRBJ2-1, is EPEVTQTPSHQVTQMGQEVILRCVPISNHLYFYWYRQILGQKVEFLVSFYNNEISEKSEIFDDQFSVERPDGSNFTLKIRSTKLEDSAMYFCASRSAGVRYNEQFFGPGTRLTVL.

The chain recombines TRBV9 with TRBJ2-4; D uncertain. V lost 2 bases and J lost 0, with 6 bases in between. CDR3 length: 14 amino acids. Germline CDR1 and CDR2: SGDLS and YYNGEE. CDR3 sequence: CASSVGPAKNIQYF. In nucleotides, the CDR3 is TGTGCCAGCAGCGTGGGCCCAGCCAAAAACATTCAGTACTTC.

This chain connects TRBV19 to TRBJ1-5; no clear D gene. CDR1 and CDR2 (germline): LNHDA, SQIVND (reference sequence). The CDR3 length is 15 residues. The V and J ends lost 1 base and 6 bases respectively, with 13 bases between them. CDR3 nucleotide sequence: TGTGCCAGTAGTATAGGTGCAGCAGAGGGTCAGCCCCAGCATTTT. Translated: CASSIGAAEGQPQHF.

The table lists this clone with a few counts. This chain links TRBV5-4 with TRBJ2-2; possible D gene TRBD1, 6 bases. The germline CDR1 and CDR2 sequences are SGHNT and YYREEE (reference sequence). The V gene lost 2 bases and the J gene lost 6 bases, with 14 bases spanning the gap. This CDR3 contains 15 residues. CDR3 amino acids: CASSFTGIRAGELFF. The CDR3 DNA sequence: TGTGCCAGCAGCTTCACAGGGATAAGGGCCGGGGAGCTGTTTTTT.

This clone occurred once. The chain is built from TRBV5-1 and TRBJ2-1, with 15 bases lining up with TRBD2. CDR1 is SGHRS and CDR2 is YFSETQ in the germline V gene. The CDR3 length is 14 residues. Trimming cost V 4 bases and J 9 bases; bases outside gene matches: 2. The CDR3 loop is CASSGTSGRTEQFF. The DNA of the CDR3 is TGCGCCAGCAGCGGGACTAGCGGGAGGACTGAGCAGTTCTTC.

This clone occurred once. As DNA, the CDR3 is TGTGCCAGTAGTATTGACGGGAGGTTGGCAGATACGCAGTATTTT. It translates to CASSIDGRLADTQYF. The gene calls are TRBV19 and TRBJ2-3, with 7 bases matching TRBD2. J was trimmed by 4 bases and V by 3 bases; bases with no gene match: 7. The CDR3 consists of 15 residues. CDR1 and CDR2 from the germline V gene are LNHDA and SQIVND (reference sequence).

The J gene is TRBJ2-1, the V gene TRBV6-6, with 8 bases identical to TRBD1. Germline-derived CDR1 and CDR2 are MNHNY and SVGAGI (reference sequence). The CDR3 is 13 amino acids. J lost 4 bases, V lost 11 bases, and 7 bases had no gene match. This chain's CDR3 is CAGGQGTYNEQFF. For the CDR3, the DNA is TGTGCCGGAGGACAGGGAACTTACAATGAGCAGTTCTTC.

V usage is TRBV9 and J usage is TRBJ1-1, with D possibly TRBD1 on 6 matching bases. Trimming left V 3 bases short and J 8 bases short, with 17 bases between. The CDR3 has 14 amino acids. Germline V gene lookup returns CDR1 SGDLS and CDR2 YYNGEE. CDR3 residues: CASSAAGTKTEAFF. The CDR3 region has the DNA TGTGCCAGCAGCGCCGCCGGGACAAAGACAGAAGCTTTCTTT.

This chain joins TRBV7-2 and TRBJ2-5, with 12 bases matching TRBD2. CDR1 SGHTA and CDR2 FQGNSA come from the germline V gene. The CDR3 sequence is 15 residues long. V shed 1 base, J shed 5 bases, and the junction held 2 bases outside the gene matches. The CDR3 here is CASSLGLAGAETQYF. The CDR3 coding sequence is TGTGCCAGCAGCTTAGGACTAGCGGGAGCTGAGACCCAGTACTTC.

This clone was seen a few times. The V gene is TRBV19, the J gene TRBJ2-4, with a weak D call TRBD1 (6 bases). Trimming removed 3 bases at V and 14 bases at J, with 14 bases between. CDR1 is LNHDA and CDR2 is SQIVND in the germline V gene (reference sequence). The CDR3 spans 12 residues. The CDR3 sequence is CASSMEQGAEYF. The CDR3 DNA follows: TGTGCCAGTAGTATGGAACAGGGTGCTGAGTACTTC.

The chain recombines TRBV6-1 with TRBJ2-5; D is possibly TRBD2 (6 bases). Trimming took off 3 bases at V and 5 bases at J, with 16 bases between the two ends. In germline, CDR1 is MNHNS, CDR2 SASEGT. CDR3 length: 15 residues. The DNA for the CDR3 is TGTGCCAGCAGTGAGGGGACTCTCCGTAGGGAGACCCAGTACTTC. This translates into CASSEGTLRRETQYF.

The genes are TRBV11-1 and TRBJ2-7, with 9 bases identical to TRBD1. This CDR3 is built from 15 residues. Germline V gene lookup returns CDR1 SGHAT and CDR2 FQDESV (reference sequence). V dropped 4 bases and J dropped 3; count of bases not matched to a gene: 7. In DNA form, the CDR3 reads TGTGCCAGCAGCTCCCCCGGGACAGGGATCTACGAGCAGTACTTC. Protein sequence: CASSSPGTGIYEQYF. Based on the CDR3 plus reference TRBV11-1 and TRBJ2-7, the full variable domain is EAEVAQSPRYKITEKSQAVAFWCDPISGHATLYWYRQILGQGPELLVQFQDESVVDDSQLPKDRFSAERLKGVDSTLKIQPAELGDSAMYLCASSSPGTGIYEQYFGPGTRLTVT.

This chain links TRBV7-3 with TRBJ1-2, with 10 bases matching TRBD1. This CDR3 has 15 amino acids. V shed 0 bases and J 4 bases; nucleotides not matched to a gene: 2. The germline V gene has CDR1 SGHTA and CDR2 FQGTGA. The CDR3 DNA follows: TGTGCCAGCAGCTTAACCGGGACAGGGGTCTATGGCTACACCTTC. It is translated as CASSLTGTGVYGYTF.

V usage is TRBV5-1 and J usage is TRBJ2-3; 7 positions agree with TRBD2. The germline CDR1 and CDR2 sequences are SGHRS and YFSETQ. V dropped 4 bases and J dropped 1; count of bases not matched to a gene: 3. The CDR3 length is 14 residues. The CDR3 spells CASSGTTGTDTQYF. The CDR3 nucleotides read TGCGCCAGCAGCGGGACTACCGGCACAGATACGCAGTATTTT.

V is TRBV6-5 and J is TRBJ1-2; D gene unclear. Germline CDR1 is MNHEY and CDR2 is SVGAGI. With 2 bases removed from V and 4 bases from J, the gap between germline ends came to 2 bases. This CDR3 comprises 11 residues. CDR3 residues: CASSYGYGYTF. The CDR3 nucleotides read TGTGCCAGCAGTTACGGCTATGGCTACACCTTC.

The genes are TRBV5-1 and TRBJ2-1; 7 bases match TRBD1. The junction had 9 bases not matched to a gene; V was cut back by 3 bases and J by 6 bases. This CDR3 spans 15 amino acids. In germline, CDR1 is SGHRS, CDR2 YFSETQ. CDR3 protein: CASSSQGPGSNEQFF. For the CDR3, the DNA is TGCGCCAGCAGCTCACAGGGGCCGGGCTCCAATGAGCAGTTCTTC.

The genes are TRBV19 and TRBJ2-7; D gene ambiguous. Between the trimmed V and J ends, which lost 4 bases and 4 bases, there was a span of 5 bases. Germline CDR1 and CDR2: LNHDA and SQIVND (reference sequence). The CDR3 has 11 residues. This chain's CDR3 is CASSRGYEQYF. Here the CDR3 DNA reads TGTGCCAGTAGTAGAGGTTACGAGCAGTACTTC.

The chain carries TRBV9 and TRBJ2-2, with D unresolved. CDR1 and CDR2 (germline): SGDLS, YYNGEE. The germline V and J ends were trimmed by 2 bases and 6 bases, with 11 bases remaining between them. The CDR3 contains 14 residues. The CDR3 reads CASSVSLGSGELFF. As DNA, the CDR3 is TGTGCCAGCAGCGTCTCCCTAGGTTCCGGGGAGCTGTTTTTT.

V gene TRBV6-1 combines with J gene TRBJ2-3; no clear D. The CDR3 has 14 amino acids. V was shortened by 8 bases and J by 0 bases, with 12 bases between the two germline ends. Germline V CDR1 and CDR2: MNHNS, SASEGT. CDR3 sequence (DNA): TGTGCCAGCGACGCCACTGCTAGCACAGATACGCAGTATTTT. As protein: CASDATASTDTQYF.

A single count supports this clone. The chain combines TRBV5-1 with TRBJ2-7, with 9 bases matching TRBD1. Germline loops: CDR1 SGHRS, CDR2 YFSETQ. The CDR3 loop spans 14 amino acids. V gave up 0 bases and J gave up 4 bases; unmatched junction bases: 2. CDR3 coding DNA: TGCGCCAGCAGCTTGGACAGGGGGCTGTACGAGCAGTACTTC. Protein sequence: CASSLDRGLYEQYF.

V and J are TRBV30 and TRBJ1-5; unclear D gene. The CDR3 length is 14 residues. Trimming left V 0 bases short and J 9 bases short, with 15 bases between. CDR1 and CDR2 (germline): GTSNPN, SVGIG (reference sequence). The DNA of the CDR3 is TGTGCCTGGAGTGTTGCGGGCTCATGGCTGCCCCAGCATTTT. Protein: CAWSVAGSWLPQHF. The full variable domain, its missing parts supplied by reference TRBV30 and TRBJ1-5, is SQTIHQWPATLVQPVGSPLSLECTVEGTSNPNLYWYRQAAGRGLQLLFYSVGIGQISSEVPQNLSASRPQDRQFILSSKKLLLSDSGFYLCAWSVAGSWLPQHFGDGTRLSIL.

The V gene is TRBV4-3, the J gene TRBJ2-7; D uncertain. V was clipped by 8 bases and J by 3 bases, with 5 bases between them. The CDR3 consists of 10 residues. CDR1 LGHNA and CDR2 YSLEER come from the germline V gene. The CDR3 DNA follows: TGCGCCAGCCCGAACTACGAGCAGTACTTC. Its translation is CASPNYEQYF.

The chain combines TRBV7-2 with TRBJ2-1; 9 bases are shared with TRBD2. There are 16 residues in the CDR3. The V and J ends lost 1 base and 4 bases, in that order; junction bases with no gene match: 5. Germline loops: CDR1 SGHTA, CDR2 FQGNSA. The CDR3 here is CASSLGGTSNYNEQFF. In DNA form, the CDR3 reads TGTGCCAGCAGCTTAGGTGGGACTAGCAATTACAATGAGCAGTTCTTC. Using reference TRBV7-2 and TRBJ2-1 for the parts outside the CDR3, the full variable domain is GAGVSQSPSNKVTEKGKDVELRCDPISGHTALYWYRQSLGQGLEFLIYFQGNSAPDKSGLPSDRFSAERTGGSVSTLTIQRTQQEDSAVYLCASSLGGTSNYNEQFFGPGTRLTVL.

The CDR3 coding sequence is TGTGCCAGCTCACCAGCCACGAACTACGAGCAGTACTTC. It yields the protein CASSPATNYEQYF. V is TRBV18 and J is TRBJ2-7; no clear D gene. The germline V gene encodes CDR1 KGHSH and CDR2 LQKENI. Trimming removed 2 bases from V and 3 bases from J, with 8 bases in between. This CDR3 comprises 13 residues.

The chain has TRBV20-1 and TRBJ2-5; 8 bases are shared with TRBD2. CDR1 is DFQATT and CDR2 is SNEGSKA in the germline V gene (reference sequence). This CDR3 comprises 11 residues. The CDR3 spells CSPGGEETQYF. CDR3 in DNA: TGCAGCCCGGGGGGGGAGGAGACCCAGTACTTC.

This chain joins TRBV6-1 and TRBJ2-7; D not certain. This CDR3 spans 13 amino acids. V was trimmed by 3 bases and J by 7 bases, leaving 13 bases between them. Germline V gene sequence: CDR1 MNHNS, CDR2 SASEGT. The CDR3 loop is CASSDLAKPEQYF. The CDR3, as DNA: TGTGCCAGCAGTGACCTGGCGAAACCTGAGCAGTACTTC.

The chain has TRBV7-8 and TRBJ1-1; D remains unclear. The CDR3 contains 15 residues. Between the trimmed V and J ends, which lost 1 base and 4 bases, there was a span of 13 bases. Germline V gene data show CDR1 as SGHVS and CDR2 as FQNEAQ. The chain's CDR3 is CASSLGPRRVTEAFF. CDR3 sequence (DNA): TGTGCCAGCAGCTTAGGCCCCCGAAGGGTCACTGAAGCTTTCTTT.

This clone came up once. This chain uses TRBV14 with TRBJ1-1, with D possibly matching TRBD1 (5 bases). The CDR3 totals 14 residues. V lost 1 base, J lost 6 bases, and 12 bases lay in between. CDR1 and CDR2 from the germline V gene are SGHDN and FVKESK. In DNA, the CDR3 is TGTGCCAGCAGCCAAGGGTCAGGGTTCGCTGAAGCTTTCTTT. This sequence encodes CASSQGSGFAEAFF.

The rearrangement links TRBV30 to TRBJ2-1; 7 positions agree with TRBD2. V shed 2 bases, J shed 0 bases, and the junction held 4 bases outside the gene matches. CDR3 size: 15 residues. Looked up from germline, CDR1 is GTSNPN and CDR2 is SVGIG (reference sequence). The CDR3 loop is CAWSRLAGSYNEQFF. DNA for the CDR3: TGTGCCTGGAGTAGATTAGCGGGCTCCTACAATGAGCAGTTCTTC.

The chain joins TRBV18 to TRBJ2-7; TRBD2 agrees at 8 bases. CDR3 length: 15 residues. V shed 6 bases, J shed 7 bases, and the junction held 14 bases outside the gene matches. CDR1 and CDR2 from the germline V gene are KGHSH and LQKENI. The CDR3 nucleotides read TGTGCCAGCTCGCTTTGGACTAGCAGGGACCGGGAGCAGTACTTC. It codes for CASSLWTSRDREQYF.

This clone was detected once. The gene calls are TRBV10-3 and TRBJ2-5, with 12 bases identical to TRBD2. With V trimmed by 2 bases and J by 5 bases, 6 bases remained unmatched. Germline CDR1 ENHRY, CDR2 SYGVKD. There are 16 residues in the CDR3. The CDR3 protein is CAISEGRLAGAETQYF. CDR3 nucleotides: TGTGCCATCAGTGAGGGGCGACTAGCGGGAGCCGAGACCCAGTACTTC.

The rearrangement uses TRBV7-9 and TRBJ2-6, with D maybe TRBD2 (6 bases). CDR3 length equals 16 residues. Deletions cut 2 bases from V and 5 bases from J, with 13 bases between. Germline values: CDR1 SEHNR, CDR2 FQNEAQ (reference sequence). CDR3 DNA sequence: TGTGCCAGCAGCTTAAGCGGGCTCGGTAGGGCCAACGTCCTGACTTTC. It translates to CASSLSGLGRANVLTF.